This TCR beta chain was obtained from a study of blood T cell repertoires in COVID-19. This clone was counted a single time. This CDR3 comprises 15 residues. V was clipped by 0 bases and J by 4 bases, with 13 bases between them. From germline, CDR1 is MGHRA and CDR2 YSYEKL. Clones were read by immunoSEQ multiplex PCR, and TCRdb kept only the in-frame ones, dropping some. Seen here are about 20,000 clones, roughly 90% observed once, and the top ten hold about 7.8%. The V and J genes are TRBV4-1 and TRBJ2-7; D perhaps matches TRBD2 (5 bases). The receptor was derived from a woman between 55 and 75 years old with active COVID-19. The sequenced sample was peripheral blood. The CDR3 is CASSQDRGSGYEQYF. Here the CDR3 DNA reads TGCGCCAGCAGCCAAGACCGAGGTTCGGGATACGAGCAGTACTTC.